This T cell receptor beta chain originates from a study of blood T cell repertoires in COVID-19. The assay was immunoSEQ multiplex PCR, and TCRdb's table has in-frame clones only and misses some. The profile covers fewer than 25,000 clones, with around 90% appearing a single time and roughly 2.5% taken by the ten largest. The TCR was taken from a man between 65 and 85 years old with acute or convalescent COVID-19. The specimen was peripheral blood.

The CDR3, as DNA: TGTGCCAGCAGTTGGCGACAGGGAAATCAGCCCCAGCATTTT. Translation: CASSWRQGNQPQHF. The chain has TRBV28 and TRBJ1-5; TRBD1 matches 7 bases. After removal of 4 bases from V and 4 bases from J, the junction contained 4 bases not matched to a gene. The CDR3 extends over 14 amino acids. Germline V gene lookup returns CDR1 MDHEN and CDR2 SYDVKM.